These 21 T cell receptor beta chains came from one sample sequenced in a study of blood T cell repertoires in COVID-19. Data came from immunoSEQ multiplex PCR; TCRdb stores just in-frame clones and leaves some out. The table has 250,000 or so clones, roughly 89% seen once. The specimen sequenced was peripheral blood. These TCRs come from a woman in her thirties or forties who had recovered from COVID-19.

V is TRBV9 and J is TRBJ2-7, with D maybe TRBD1 (6 bases). The CDR3 is 15 amino acids. Germline CDR1 and CDR2: SGDLS and YYNGEE. Trimming removed 0 bases from V and 4 bases from J, with 14 bases in between. CDR3 nucleotide sequence: TGTGCCAGCAGCGTAGGCGAAACAGGGAGATACGAGCAGTACTTC. Translated: CASSVGETGRYEQYF. Full variable domain (rest looked up from reference TRBV9 and TRBJ2-7): DSGVTQTPKHLITATGQRVTLRCSPRSGDLSVYWYQQSLDQGLQFLIQYYNGEERAKGNILERFSAQQFPDLHSELNLSSLELGDSALYFCASSVGETGRYEQYFGPGTRLTVT.

The V call is TRBV5-4, the J call TRBJ2-1; 12 bases fit TRBD2. The CDR3 runs 16 residues. Unmatched junction bases numbered 10, after V lost 4 bases and J lost 8 bases. Looked up from germline, CDR1 is SGHNT and CDR2 is YYREEE (reference sequence). The CDR3 reads CASSEVLAGGTDEQFF. The CDR3 coding sequence is TGTGCCAGCAGCGAAGTACTAGCGGGAGGTACCGATGAGCAGTTCTTC.

The chain carries TRBV21-1 and TRBJ2-2; the D segment call TRBD1 is taken from the table without a DNA check. TRBV21-1 is a recognized pseudogene. The CDR3 has 14 amino acids. The CDR3 bases are TGTGCCAGCCCGGGACAGGGGGCCACCGGGGAGCTGTTTTTT. Its translation is CASPGQGATGELFF.

This clone was detected only once. The chain has TRBV28 and TRBJ2-5; TRBD1 aligns across 7 bases. Germline V gene data show CDR1 as MDHEN and CDR2 as SYDVKM. CDR3 length: 16 residues. The J segment lost 2 bases and the V segment lost 0 bases, leaving 6 bases of the junction unmatched. The CDR3 nucleotides are TGTGCCAGCAGTTTATGGCCCCGGGGACAGCAAGAGACCCAGTACTTC. Translation gives CASSLWPRGQQETQYF.

The chain is built from TRBV7-2 and TRBJ2-5, with 8 nucleotides matching TRBD2. After removal of 3 bases from V and 10 bases from J, the junction contained 13 bases not matched to a gene. Germline V gene sequence: CDR1 SGHTA, CDR2 FQGNSA. There are 15 residues in the CDR3. In nucleotides, the CDR3 is TGTGCCAGCAGCTTCCGGGGGGGAGAAGAGAATCACCAGTACTTC. Its protein is CASSFRGGEENHQYF.

The chain uses TRBV6-6 and TRBJ1-3; D remains ambiguous. Germline CDR1 reads MNHNY; CDR2 reads SVGAGI (reference sequence). The CDR3 consists of 15 residues. Trimming left V 2 bases short and J 2 bases short, with 10 bases between. Written as DNA, the CDR3 is TGTGCCAGCAGTTACGGGCAGGCTACTGGAAACACCATATATTTT. Translated: CASSYGQATGNTIYF.

V is TRBV7-2 and J is TRBJ2-7; possible D gene TRBD2, 5 bases. V was shortened by 0 bases and J by 3 bases, with 12 bases between the two germline ends. This CDR3 has 15 amino acids. Per the germline V gene, CDR1 is SGHTA and CDR2 is FQGNSA. CDR3 in DNA: TGTGCCAGCAGCTTAGCAGGCGGACGGGACTACGAGCAGTACTTC. Translation: CASSLAGGRDYEQYF.

The chain recombines TRBV7-7 with TRBJ1-5; 9 bases are shared with TRBD1. V shed 5 bases and J 0 bases; nucleotides not matched to a gene: 5. This CDR3 has 16 amino acids. From germline, CDR1 is SSHAT and CDR2 FNYEAQ (reference sequence). The CDR3 loop reads CASSHRGQYSNQPQHF. The CDR3 nucleotides read TGTGCCAGCAGCCACAGGGGGCAGTATAGCAATCAGCCCCAGCATTTT.

The chain uses TRBV12-5 and TRBJ1-5; no firm D call. The germline CDR1 and CDR2 sequences are LGHNT and FRNRAP. Trimming shortened V by 6 bases and J by 1 base, and 4 bases separated the two germline ends. The CDR3 is 12 residues long. DNA for the CDR3: TGTGCTAGTGGGCAGAGCAATCAGCCCCAGCATTTT. Residues: CASGQSNQPQHF.

The chain couples TRBV6-1 to TRBJ1-2, with 9 bases aligning to TRBD1. CDR1 and CDR2 from the germline V gene are MNHNS and SASEGT. The ends lost 3 bases at V and 4 bases at J; junction bases unmatched: 3. This CDR3 has 14 amino acids. The CDR3 region has the DNA TGTGCCAGCAGTGAGGGGACAGGGCTCTATGGCTACACCTTC. Protein sequence: CASSEGTGLYGYTF.

This clone was counted a few times. This sample includes further DNA sequences coding for the same CDR3. The V gene is TRBV14, the J gene TRBJ1-1, with D possibly TRBD1 on 6 matching bases. Germline CDR1 reads SGHDN; CDR2 reads FVKESK. Trimming left V 1 base short and J 3 bases short, with 12 bases between. CDR3 length equals 15 residues. CDR3 nucleotides: TGTGCCAGCAGCCAAGTCGCAGGGGCTGACACTGAAGCTTTCTTT. Translation gives CASSQVAGADTEAFF.

This chain connects TRBV3-1 (or the pseudogene TRBV3-2) to TRBJ1-4; maybe TRBD1 (5 bases). V was pared by 2 bases and J by 0 bases, with 10 bases between. Germline lookup yields CDR1 LGHDT and CDR2 YNNKEL (reference sequence). This CDR3 has 16 residues. The CDR3: CASSQPGGATNEKLFF. Here the CDR3 DNA reads TGTGCCAGCAGCCAACCGGGGGGGGCAACTAATGAAAAACTGTTTTTT.

The chain couples TRBV11-2 to TRBJ1-3, with a weak D call TRBD1 (5 bases). The CDR3 spans 13 residues. Germline-derived CDR1 and CDR2 are SGHAT and FQNNGV. Deletions cut 11 bases from V and 2 bases from J, with 13 bases between. CDR3 residues: CAVGTGPGNTIYF. For the CDR3, the DNA is TGTGCCGTGGGCACAGGCCCTGGAAACACCATATATTTT.

CDR3 sequence (DNA): TGTGCCAGCAGTTTCGATCGCCGGGAATTCTATGGCTACACCTTC. Translation: CASSFDRREFYGYTF. The V gene is TRBV28, the J gene TRBJ1-2; D is unresolved. Trimming removed 3 bases from V and 4 bases from J, with 15 bases in between. The germline gives CDR1 MDHEN, CDR2 SYDVKM. The CDR3 covers 15 residues.

This clone was observed a few times. V and J are TRBV19 and TRBJ2-2; D is uncertain. The CDR3 covers 14 residues. CDR1 and CDR2 from the germline V gene are LNHDA and SQIVND (reference sequence). Trimming removed 4 bases at V and 5 bases at J, with 11 bases between. CDR3 bases: TGTGCCAGTAGTACTCCCCCCCGGACCGGGGAGCTGTTTTTT. Protein: CASSTPPRTGELFF.

This chain links TRBV3-1 (or the pseudogene TRBV3-2) with TRBJ1-1, with a weak D call TRBD1 (6 bases). CDR1 and CDR2 (germline): LGHDT, YNNKEL (reference sequence). Trimming removed 1 base at V and 7 bases at J, with 25 bases between. This CDR3 has 18 residues. The CDR3 loop reads CASSQVYAPVEGGGEAFF. CDR3 DNA sequence: TGTGCCAGCAGCCAAGTATACGCCCCAGTGGAGGGGGGGGGTGAAGCTTTCTTT.

The chain uses TRBV7-3 and TRBJ2-1; TRBD2 matches 13 bases. Looked up from germline, CDR1 is SGHTA and CDR2 is FQGTGA. This CDR3 spans 16 amino acids. Germline trimming cut 5 bases from V and 3 bases from J; bases unmatched to any gene: 4. The CDR3 spells CASSGGLAGSYNEQFF. The CDR3 DNA reads TGTGCCAGCAGCGGGGGACTAGCGGGGAGCTACAATGAGCAGTTCTTC.

This sequence joins TRBV28 and TRBJ1-6; no clear D gene. The germline gives CDR1 MDHEN, CDR2 SYDVKM. The CDR3 length is 15 residues. V dropped 10 bases and J dropped 2 bases, with 15 bases sitting between them. DNA of the CDR3: TGTGCCACGACCCCTGGGAGCGCCTATAATTCACCCCTCCACTTT. Its translation is CATTPGSAYNSPLHF.

This chain uses TRBV27 with TRBJ2-1; no definite D call. V was cut by 4 bases and J by 9 bases, with 10 bases left in between. This CDR3 has 12 amino acids. Germline V gives CDR1 MNHEY, CDR2 SMNVEV (reference sequence). CDR3 loop: CASSSPLGEQFF. The CDR3 region has the DNA TGTGCCAGCAGTTCCCCCCTCGGTGAGCAGTTCTTC.

The chain couples TRBV5-1 to TRBJ2-1; TRBD2 aligns across 14 bases. The V segment lost 9 bases and the J segment 10 bases; nucleotides outside the gene matches: 12. CDR1 is SGHRS, CDR2 YFSETQ, per germline. This CDR3 has 15 residues. The CDR3 reads CATHPTSGGAAEQFF. The CDR3 bases are TGCGCCACCCACCCGACTAGCGGGGGGGCTGCGGAGCAGTTCTTC.

This chain connects TRBV5-5 to TRBJ2-1; 8 bases line up with TRBD2. The CDR3 is 16 amino acids. After removal of 0 bases from V and 4 bases from J, the junction contained 6 bases not matched to a gene. The germline V gene encodes CDR1 SGHKS and CDR2 YYEKEE (reference sequence). Here the CDR3 DNA reads TGTGCCAGCAGCTTGGAATGGAGCGGGAGATACAATGAGCAGTTCTTC. The encoded protein is CASSLEWSGRYNEQFF. Looking up the rest from reference TRBV5-5 and TRBJ2-1 gives the full variable domain: DAGVTQSPTHLIKTRGQQVTLRCSPISGHKSVSWYQQVLGQGPQFIFQYYEKEERGRGNFPDRFSARQFPNYSSELNVNALLLGDSALYLCASSLEWSGRYNEQFFGPGTRLTVL.